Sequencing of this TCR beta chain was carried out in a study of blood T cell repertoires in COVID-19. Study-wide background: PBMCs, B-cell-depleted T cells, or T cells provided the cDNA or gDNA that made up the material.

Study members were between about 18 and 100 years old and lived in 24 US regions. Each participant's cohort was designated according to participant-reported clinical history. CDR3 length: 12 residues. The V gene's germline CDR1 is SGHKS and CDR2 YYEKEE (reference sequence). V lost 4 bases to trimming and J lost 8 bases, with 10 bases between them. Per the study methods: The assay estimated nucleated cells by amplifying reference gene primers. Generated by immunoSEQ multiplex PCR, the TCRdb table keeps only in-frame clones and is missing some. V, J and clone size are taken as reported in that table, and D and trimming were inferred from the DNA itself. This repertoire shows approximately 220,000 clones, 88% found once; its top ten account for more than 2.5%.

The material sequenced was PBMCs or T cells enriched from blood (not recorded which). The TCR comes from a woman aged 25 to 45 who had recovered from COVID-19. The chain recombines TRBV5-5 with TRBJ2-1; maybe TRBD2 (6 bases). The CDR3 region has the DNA TGTGCCAGCAGCCTACGGGACTATGAGCAGTTCTTC. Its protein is CASSLRDYEQFF.